This TCR beta chain was obtained from a study of identical twins. TCRdb itself ran the 5' RACE reads through MiXCR, one entry per CDR3 protein. The sample carries fewer than 250,000 distinct CDR3 sequences, around a tenth recorded once. Trimming shortened V by 2 bases and J by 2 bases, and 9 bases separated the two germline ends. This CDR3 has 15 amino acids. This clonotype was detected only a few times. This chain joins TRBV12-3 or TRBV12-4 and TRBJ2-2; D is unresolved. This clonotype was obtained from a woman aged 18 to 35 in good health. Sequenced material: memory (CD45RO+) T cells sorted from blood. CDR3 sequence: CASSLTVINTGELFF. CDR3 DNA sequence: TGTGCCAGCAGTTTAACAGTTATTAACACCGGGGAGCTGTTTTTT.